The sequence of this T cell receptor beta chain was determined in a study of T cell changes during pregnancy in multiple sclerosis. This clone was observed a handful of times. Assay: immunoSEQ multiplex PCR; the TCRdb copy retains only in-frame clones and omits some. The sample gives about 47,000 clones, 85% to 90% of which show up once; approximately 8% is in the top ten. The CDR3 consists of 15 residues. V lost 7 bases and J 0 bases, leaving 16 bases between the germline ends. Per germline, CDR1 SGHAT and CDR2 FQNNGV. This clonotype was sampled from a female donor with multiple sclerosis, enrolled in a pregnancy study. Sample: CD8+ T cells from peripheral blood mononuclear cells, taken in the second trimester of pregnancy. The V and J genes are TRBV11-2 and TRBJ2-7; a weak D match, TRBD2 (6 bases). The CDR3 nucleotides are TGTGCCAGCACCCTAGGAGGGGAGAGCTCCTACGAGCAGTACTTC. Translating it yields CASTLGGESSYEQYF.